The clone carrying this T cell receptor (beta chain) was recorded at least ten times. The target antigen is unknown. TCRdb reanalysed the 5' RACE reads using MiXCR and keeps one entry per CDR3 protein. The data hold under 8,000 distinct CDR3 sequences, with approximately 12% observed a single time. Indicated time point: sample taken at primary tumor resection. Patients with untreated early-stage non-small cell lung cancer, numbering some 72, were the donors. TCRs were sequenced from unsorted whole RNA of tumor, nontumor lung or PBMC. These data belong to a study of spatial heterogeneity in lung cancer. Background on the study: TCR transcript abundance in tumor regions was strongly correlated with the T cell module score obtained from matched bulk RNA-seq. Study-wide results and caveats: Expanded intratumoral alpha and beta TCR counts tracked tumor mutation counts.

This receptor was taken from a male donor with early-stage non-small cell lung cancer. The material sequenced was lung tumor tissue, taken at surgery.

The CDR3 DNA reads TGTGCCAGCAGTTTCCAGGGGAGGGGAAATCAGCCCCAGCATTTT. This sequence encodes CASSFQGRGNQPQHF. This chain links TRBV27 with TRBJ1-5; a possible D gene is TRBD1 (6 bases). This CDR3 is built from 15 residues. Germline CDR1 and CDR2: MNHEY and SMNVEV (reference sequence). Trimming took 3 bases from V and 4 from J, leaving 13 bases between them.